These 5 T cell receptor beta chains were sequenced from one sample in a study of OX40 agonist ivuxolimab in advanced cancers. The method was immunoSEQ multiplex PCR; TCRdb's version includes in-frame clones alone and lacks a portion of them. In the table there are approximately 31,000 clones, 65% to 80% of which are singletons. The source material was CD4+ or CD8+ T cells sorted from blood, sampled in a trial of the OX40 agonist ivuxolimab. These receptors were taken from an adult with an advanced solid tumor such as melanoma, head and neck, liver or kidney cancer.

J is TRBJ2-3 and V is TRBV15, with D unresolved. Trimming took off 3 bases at V and 2 bases at J, with 6 bases between the two ends. Germline CDR1 and CDR2: LNHNV and YYDKDF (reference sequence). The CDR3 sequence is 13 residues long. CDR3 sequence: CATSRAYTDTQYF. In DNA, the CDR3 is TGTGCCACCAGCAGGGCGTACACAGATACGCAGTATTTT.

The count of this clone is one. The V gene is TRBV5-1, the J gene TRBJ1-3; D is possibly TRBD1 (5 bases). The V end was cut by 4 bases, the J end by 0 bases, with 11 bases between. From germline, CDR1 is SGHRS and CDR2 YFSETQ. The CDR3 spans 15 residues. In DNA form, the CDR3 reads TGCGCCAGCAGCGCGGGAGACAGCTCTGGAAACACCATATATTTT. Translating gives CASSAGDSSGNTIYF.

In its sample, this clone was seen once. This chain connects TRBV5-1 to TRBJ2-3, with 7 bases fitting TRBD2. Germline CDR1 and CDR2: SGHRS and YFSETQ. The CDR3 is 15 residues long. V lost 4 bases and J lost 5; bases outside the gene matches: 10. The CDR3 DNA sequence: TGCGCCAGCAGCCTTCTCAGCGGGGCGGGAGATACGCAGTATTTT. Its translation: CASSLLSGAGDTQYF.

The genes are TRBV6-1 and TRBJ1-1; TRBD1 aligns across 7 bases. Looked up from germline, CDR1 is MNHNS and CDR2 is SASEGT. V lost 10 bases to trimming and J lost 2 bases; unmatched junction nucleotides: 13. The CDR3 totals 15 residues. The CDR3 is CATTRGLDSNTEAFF. The CDR3 DNA reads as TGTGCCACGACAAGGGGGCTTGATTCCAACACTGAAGCTTTCTTT.

The V and J genes are TRBV30 and TRBJ1-3; unclear D gene. This CDR3 is built from 16 residues. In germline, CDR1 is GTSNPN, CDR2 SVGIG (reference sequence). The V end lost 5 bases, the J end lost 0 bases, and 17 bases lay between the germline ends. CDR3 DNA sequence: TGTGCCTGGCTTAGAGGAGAGCCGATCTCTGGAAACACCATATATTTT. Translating gives CAWLRGEPISGNTIYF.